This TCR beta chain came from a study of cytomegalovirus exposure and HLA in healthy donors. The overall study: Among the roughly 400 donors who were genotyped, over 70% fell in the genetic ancestry cluster that is associated with self-reported Caucasian donors. Points from the study as a whole: Researchers reportedly found TCR beta sequences accurately predicted most subjects' HLA-A and HLA-B alleles. About 90% or about 30% of the time was how often most TCR beta V segments were productive, according to an earlier analysis.

PCR was performed using 60 Vbeta and 13 Jbeta primers. How the authors handled the data: In a later analysis, about 11 million of some 80 million unique beta chains occurred in at least two donors. This table comes from immunoSEQ multiplex PCR, and its TCRdb copy is limited to in-frame clones, with some not included. V, J and clone size derive from that table, while D and trimming were established from the DNA sequence. This table holds 160,000 or so clones, less than 80% found once. The CDR3 length is 17 residues. In germline, CDR1 is SGHVS, CDR2 FNYEAQ. Trimming stripped 1 base from V and 1 base from J, with 16 bases between. In the case of this clone: Its antigen remains unidentified.

Sequencing was carried out using PBMCs. This receptor was taken from a woman between 40 and 55 years old in good health and CMV-seronegative. The chain employs TRBV7-6 and TRBJ1-2; D is possibly TRBD1 (6 bases). The chain's CDR3 is CASSLVVRDTYNYGYTF. For the CDR3, the DNA is TGTGCCAGCAGCTTAGTAGTCCGGGACACCTATAACTATGGCTACACCTTC.